Listed below are T cell receptor beta chains from one sample, sequenced in a study of T cell responses to AZD1222 COVID-19 vaccine. The method was immunoSEQ multiplex PCR; TCRdb's version includes in-frame clones alone and lacks a portion of them. The sample lists roughly 120,000 clones; roughly 87% were seen once. The sample here was peripheral blood, taken on day 0 of AZD1222 vaccination. Receptors originate from an adult in good health. CDR3s include the opening cysteine and the closing phenylalanine or tryptophan. D genes are given only for firm matches. Expanded clones are given a class, and other clones once, few, many or no size at all.

j_call: TRBJ1-1; d_call: .; v_call: TRBV21-1; clone_size: .; cdr3_nt: TGTGCCAGCAGCGGCTGGAACACTGAAGCTTTCTTT; cdr3_aa: CASSGWNTEAFF
j_call: TRBJ2-2; d_call: .; v_call: TRBV28; clone_size: .; cdr3_nt: TGTGCCAGCAGTTTAACGGGTAGGGACACCGGGGAGCTGTTTTTT; cdr3_aa: CASSLTGRDTGELFF
j_call: TRBJ1-1; d_call: .; v_call: TRBV5-4; clone_size: .; cdr3_nt: TGTGCCACAAAGGGGAGGGCAACACGTAGAACAACTGAAGCTTTCTTT; cdr3_aa: CATKGRATRRTTEAFF
j_call: TRBJ1-2; d_call: .; v_call: TRBV2; clone_size: .; cdr3_nt: TGTGCCAGCCCCAAAGGGGGAAGAAACAGGGCATACGGCTACACCTTC; cdr3_aa: CASPKGGRNRAYGYTF
j_call: TRBJ2-7; d_call: .; v_call: TRBV7-9; clone_size: .; cdr3_nt: TGTGCCAGCAGCCTGGGGGACCCCTCCTACGAGCAGTACTTC; cdr3_aa: CASSLGDPSYEQYF
j_call: TRBJ1-2; d_call: .; v_call: TRBV27; clone_size: .; cdr3_nt: TGTGCCAGCAATCCTAACGCGGGGACTAACTATGGCTACACCTTC; cdr3_aa: CASNPNAGTNYGYTF
j_call: TRBJ2-7; d_call: .; v_call: TRBV27; clone_size: .; cdr3_nt: TGTGCCAGCAGTTTATCGACCCCTGGGAGTGACGAGCAGTACTTC; cdr3_aa: CASSLSTPGSDEQYF
j_call: TRBJ1-4; d_call: .; v_call: TRBV19; clone_size: once; cdr3_nt: TGTGCCAGTAGTGCCCTCGTCGGTGAAAAACTGTTTTTT; cdr3_aa: CASSALVGEKLFF
j_call: TRBJ2-7; d_call: TRBD1; v_call: TRBV9; clone_size: .; cdr3_nt: TGTGCCAGCAGCGTAGGTGGAGCAGGGGGTCTGGGAGAGCAGTACTTC; cdr3_aa: CASSVGGAGGLGEQYF
j_call: TRBJ1-1; d_call: .; v_call: TRBV28; clone_size: .; cdr3_nt: TGTGCCAGCTATACAGGATTGGGAACTGAAGCTTTCTTT; cdr3_aa: CASYTGLGTEAFF
j_call: TRBJ2-7; d_call: .; v_call: TRBV29-1; clone_size: .; cdr3_nt: TGCAGCGTTGAAAGCGGACGCTACGAGCAGTACTTC; cdr3_aa: CSVESGRYEQYF
j_call: TRBJ1-1; d_call: .; v_call: TRBV6-5; clone_size: .; cdr3_nt: TGTGCCAGCAGTTACTCAGGGAGGCGGACTGAAGCTTTCTTT; cdr3_aa: CASSYSGRRTEAFF
j_call: TRBJ1-2; d_call: TRBD1; v_call: TRBV7-8; clone_size: .; cdr3_nt: TGTGCCAGCAGCTTAGTGGGACAGAATTATGGCTACACCTTC; cdr3_aa: CASSLVGQNYGYTF
j_call: TRBJ1-5; d_call: .; v_call: TRBV2; clone_size: .; cdr3_nt: TGTGCCAGCAGTGTTGAGAACAATCAGCCCCAGCATTTT; cdr3_aa: CASSVENNQPQHF
j_call: TRBJ2-7; d_call: .; v_call: TRBV5-1; clone_size: .; cdr3_nt: TGCGCCAGCAGGTTGGACACCCTCGCGGAGCAGTACTTC; cdr3_aa: CASRLDTLAEQYF